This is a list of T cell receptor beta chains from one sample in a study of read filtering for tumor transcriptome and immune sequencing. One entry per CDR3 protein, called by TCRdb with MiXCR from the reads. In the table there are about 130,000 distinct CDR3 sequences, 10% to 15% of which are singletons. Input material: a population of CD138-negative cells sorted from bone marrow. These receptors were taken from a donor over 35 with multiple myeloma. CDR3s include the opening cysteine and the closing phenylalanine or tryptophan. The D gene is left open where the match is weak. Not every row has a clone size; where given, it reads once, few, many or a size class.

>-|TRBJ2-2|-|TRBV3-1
TGTGCCAGCAGCCAAGATAGAGTCGGGGAGCTGTTTTTT
CASSQDRVGELFF
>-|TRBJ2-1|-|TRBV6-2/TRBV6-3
TGTGCCAGCAGTTTAACAGGGAGCTCCTACAATAAGCAGTTCTTC
CASSLTGSSYNKQFF
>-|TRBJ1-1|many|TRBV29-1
TGCAGCGTGCGGACAGTGAACACTGAAGCTTTCTTT
CSVRTVNTEAFF
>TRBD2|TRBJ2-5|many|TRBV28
TGTGCCAGCACCCTTCCAGTAGTAGCGGGAGGTTCAGGAGAGACCCAGTACTTC
CASTLPVVAGGSGETQYF
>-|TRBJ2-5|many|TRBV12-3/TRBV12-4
TGTGCCAGCAGCTACGACTGGAAAGAGACCCAGTACTTC
CASSYDWKETQYF
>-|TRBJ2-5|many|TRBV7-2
TGTGCCAGCAGCCCCCCGTCCCAAGAGACCCAGTACTTC
CASSPPSQETQYF
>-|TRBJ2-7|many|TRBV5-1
TGCGCCAGCAGCTTGGTAGGGGATGCCTACGAGCAGTACTTC
CASSLVGDAYEQYF
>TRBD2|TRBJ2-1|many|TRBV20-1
TGCAGTGCTATCCCGGGCACTAGCGTCTACAATGAGCAGTTCTTC
CSAIPGTSVYNEQFF
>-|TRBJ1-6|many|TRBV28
TGTGCCAGCAGTTGGGCCGATTCACCCCTCCACTTT
CASSWADSPLHF
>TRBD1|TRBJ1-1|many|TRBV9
TGTGCCAGCAGCTTCGAAGCGGACAGGCCGGGGGCTTTCTTT
CASSFEADRPGAFF
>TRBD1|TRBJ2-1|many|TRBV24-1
TGTGCCACCCGGGGACAGAACAATGAGCAGTTCTTC
CATRGQNNEQFF
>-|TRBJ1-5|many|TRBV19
TGTGCCAGTAGTATTCGGACAGTCGGGGATCAGCCCCAGCATTTT
CASSIRTVGDQPQHF
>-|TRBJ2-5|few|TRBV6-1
TGTGCCAGCAGCGGAGGGAAGGGCCAAGAGACCCAGTACTTC
CASSGGKGQETQYF
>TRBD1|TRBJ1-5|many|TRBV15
TGTGCCACCAGCAGGGACAGGCCGAACCCCGGCAATCAGCCCCAGCATTTT
CATSRDRPNPGNQPQHF
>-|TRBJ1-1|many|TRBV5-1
TGCGCCAGCAGCTTGGAGAGGGACGCTGAAGCTTTCTTT
CASSLERDAEAFF
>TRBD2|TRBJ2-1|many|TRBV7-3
TGTGCCAGCAGCTTAATGGCGGGAGGAATTGGGGACAATGAGCAGTTCTTC
CASSLMAGGIGDNEQFF
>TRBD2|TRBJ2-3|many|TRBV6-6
TGTGCCAGCATGGTACTAGCGGGAGTAGATACGCAGTATTTT
CASMVLAGVDTQYF
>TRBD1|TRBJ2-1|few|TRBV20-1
TGCAGTGCGCTTGGACAGGGAGACAATGAGCAGTCCTTC
CSALGQGDNEQSF
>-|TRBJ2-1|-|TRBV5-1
TGCGCCAGCAGCAAACAGGTGGGCAATGAGCAGTTCTTC
CASSKQVGNEQFF
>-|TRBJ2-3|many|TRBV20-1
TGCAGTGCTCCTGAGCGGGCCAGCACAGATACGCAGTATTTT
CSAPERASTDTQYF
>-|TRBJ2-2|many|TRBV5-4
TGTGCCAGCAGCTTGAACCAGAACACCGGGGAGCTGTTTTTT
CASSLNQNTGELFF
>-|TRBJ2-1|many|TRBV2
TGTGCCAGCAGCGCCCTGCCCGGGACCGTCAATGAGCAGTTCTTC
CASSALPGTVNEQFF
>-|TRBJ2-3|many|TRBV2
TGTGCCAGCAGTGAGGAGGGTCAGGGTACAGATACGCAGTATTTT
CASSEEGQGTDTQYF
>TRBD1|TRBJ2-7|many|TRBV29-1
TGCAGCGTTGAAGTTACAGGGGCTGGCGAGCAGTACTTC
CSVEVTGAGEQYF
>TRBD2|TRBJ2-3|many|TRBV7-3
TGTGCCAGTTCTAGCGGGAGTTCTGCAGATACGCAGTATTTT
CASSSGSSADTQYF